This entry features one T cell receptor (beta chain) sequence. What it recognizes is unknown. Produced via immunoSEQ multiplex PCR; TCRdb's table is partial and in-frame only. The profile covers around 400,000 clones, with 70% to 90% appearing a single time and about 0.8% taken by the ten largest. This entry belongs to a study of cytomegalovirus exposure and HLA in healthy donors. As for the study in general: The 90 to 150 validation repertoires, a later analysis reported, used the same platform as the approximately 650 first-cohort repertoires.

With 2 bases clipped from V and 2 bases from J, the junction kept 5 bases outside the gene matches. The CDR3 covers 16 residues. Germline V gene data show CDR1 as SNHLY and CDR2 as FYNNEI. Regarding the study as a whole: Cytomegalovirus association was assigned to under 200 TCR beta chains. Subsequent analysis of the 120 or so validation repertoires found a tendency for first-cohort TCR clusters to co-occur. According to reports, the classifier identified cytomegalovirus status with high specificity and sensitivity.

The chain is built from TRBV2 and TRBJ2-3; TRBD2 aligns across 9 bases. Sequencing input: PBMCs. This receptor was taken from a woman between 18 and 29 years old in good health and CMV-seronegative. CDR3 protein: CASSEFSGGSTDTQYF. For the CDR3, the DNA is TGTGCCAGCAGTGAATTTAGCGGGGGATCCACAGATACGCAGTATTTT.